The 26 T cell receptor beta chains listed next were all sequenced from one sample in a study of blood T cell repertoires in COVID-19 (dated by TCRdb to the early 2020s). Library prep was done by the immunoSEQ multiplex PCR assay. The clones in this table, taken by TCRdb from immuneACCESS, are in-frame only. Not every clone is retained; where verified, under half of the shortfall comes from an unresolved V gene, and the cause of the rest is unknown. This sample has hundreds of thousands of clones in its table, and roughly 92% of those were observed once. In total, the top ten clones hold about 0.8% of the sample. The sequenced material came from peripheral blood. All receptors come from a man in his fifties or sixties with COVID-19, enrolled during active disease.

This chain joins TRBV10-2 and TRBJ2-2; 9 bases are a match to TRBD1. Germline V CDR1 and CDR2: WSHSY, SAAADI. The trim removed 2 bases at V and 4 bases at J, leaving 2 bases unmatched. The CDR3 extends over 15 amino acids. This chain's CDR3 is CASSEGQGRTGELFF. In DNA form, the CDR3 reads TGCGCCAGCAGTGAGGGACAGGGGCGCACCGGGGAGCTGTTTTTT.

This sequence joins TRBV2 and TRBJ1-2; tentatively, D is TRBD1 (5 bases). V was trimmed by 2 bases and J by 3 bases, leaving 10 bases between them. This CDR3 contains 14 residues. Germline values: CDR1 SNHLY, CDR2 FYNNEI. In DNA form, the CDR3 reads TGTGCCAGCAGTGAACTCCGGGGGGACTATGGCTACACCTTC. The encoded protein is CASSELRGDYGYTF.

V gene TRBV5-1 combines with J gene TRBJ2-2, with D perhaps TRBD1 (5 bases). The CDR3 contains 15 residues. V was cut by 0 bases and J by 1 base, with 7 bases left in between. The germline CDR1 and CDR2 sequences are SGHRS and YFSETQ. The CDR3 is CASSLDQGNTGELFF. The CDR3 coding sequence is TGCGCCAGCAGCTTGGACCAGGGGAACACCGGGGAGCTGTTTTTT. Full variable domain (missing parts from reference TRBV5-1 and TRBJ2-2): KAGVTQTPRYLIKTRGQQVTLSCSPISGHRSVSWYQQTPGQGLQFLFEYFSETQRNKGNFPGRFSGRQFSNSRSEMNVSTLELGDSALYLCASSLDQGNTGELFFGEGSRLTVL.

The V and J genes are TRBV11-3 and TRBJ2-7, with TRBD1 identical over 9 bases. CDR3 length equals 14 residues. Germline assignment: CDR1 SGHNT and CDR2 YENEEA. Unmatched junction bases numbered 6, after V lost 4 bases and J lost 5 bases. For the CDR3, the DNA is TGTGCCAGCAGCTGGGGACAGGGCACCAACGAGCAGTACTTC. Translation: CASSWGQGTNEQYF.

The chain carries TRBV30 and TRBJ1-5; 8 nucleotides match TRBD1. The CDR3 is made up of 13 amino acids. V shed 7 bases, J shed 5 bases, and the junction held 7 bases outside the gene matches. The V gene's germline CDR1 is GTSNPN and CDR2 SVGIG (reference sequence). CDR3 loop: CAYRTGIYQPQHF. Here the CDR3 DNA reads TGTGCCTATCGGACAGGGATTTATCAGCCCCAGCATTTT.

The chain is built from TRBV10-3 and TRBJ1-1; TRBD1 matches 11 bases. The ends lost 4 bases at V and 3 bases at J; junction bases unmatched: 10. The germline V gene has CDR1 ENHRY and CDR2 SYGVKD. The CDR3 has 17 residues. CDR3 bases: TGTGCCATCAGTGGATCGGACAGGGGGCGCGGGGACACTGAAGCTTTCTTT. This encodes CAISGSDRGRGDTEAFF.

This sequence joins TRBV2 and TRBJ2-3; 8 nucleotides match TRBD2. CDR1 is SNHLY, CDR2 FYNNEI, per germline. After removal of 7 bases from V and 0 bases from J, the junction contained 9 bases not matched to a gene. This CDR3 is built from 16 residues. The CDR3, as DNA: TGTGCCAGCATTGCACGGCGGGGGGCTAGCACAGATACGCAGTATTTT. Encoded protein: CASIARRGASTDTQYF. The variable domain in full, completed from reference TRBV2 and TRBJ2-3, reads EPEVTQTPSHQVTQMGQEVILRCVPISNHLYFYWYRQILGQKVEFLVSFYNNEISEKSEIFDDQFSVERPDGSNFTLKIRSTKLEDSAMYFCASIARRGASTDTQYFGPGTRLTVL.

The rearrangement uses TRBV6-2 or TRBV6-3 and TRBJ2-7; possibly TRBD2 for D (6 bases). Germline V gene lookup returns CDR1 MNHEY and CDR2 SVGEGT. The length of the CDR3 is 15 residues. V was pared by 2 bases and J by 5 bases, with 16 bases between. CDR3: CASSYVAGRGDEQYF. In DNA, the CDR3 is TGTGCCAGCAGTTACGTCGCGGGACGGGGCGACGAGCAGTACTTC.

The J gene is TRBJ1-5, the V gene TRBV6-6; D may be TRBD1 (5 bases). Trimming shortened V by 6 bases and J by 7 bases, and 16 bases separated the two germline ends. This CDR3 has 14 amino acids. The germline V gene encodes CDR1 MNHNY and CDR2 SVGAGI (reference sequence). CDR3 protein: CASSSAGGGQPQHF. Here the CDR3 DNA reads TGTGCCAGCAGCTCGGCCGGGGGTGGCCAGCCCCAGCATTTT.

This clone was detected a few times. V gene TRBV7-3 combines with J gene TRBJ2-1, with 9 nucleotides matching TRBD2. With V trimmed by 0 bases and J by 2 bases, 5 bases remained unmatched. Germline CDR1 SGHTA, CDR2 FQGTGA. The CDR3 is made up of 17 amino acids. The CDR3, as DNA: TGTGCCAGCAGCTTAACCTTGTCTAGCGGGACCTACAATGAGCAGTTCTTC. This translates into CASSLTLSSGTYNEQFF.

The V and J genes are TRBV5-5 and TRBJ1-2; the match to TRBD1 covers 9 bases. The CDR3 runs to 14 residues. The ends lost 4 bases at V and 3 bases at J; junction bases unmatched: 4. Germline loops: CDR1 SGHKS, CDR2 YYEKEE (reference sequence). CDR3 bases: TGTGCCAGCAGCGGGGGGGACAGGGACTATGGCTACACCTTC. This sequence encodes CASSGGDRDYGYTF.

This chain joins TRBV7-2 and TRBJ1-5; 7 bases are a match to TRBD1. This CDR3 is 17 amino acids long. The germline V gene has CDR1 SGHTA and CDR2 FQGNSA. Unmatched junction bases numbered 12, after V lost 4 bases and J lost 3 bases. For the CDR3, the DNA is TGTGCCAGCAGCTCAGCCGTAGGGGGCCGGGTCAATCAGCCCCAGCATTTT. Translation: CASSSAVGGRVNQPQHF.

This clone appeared a few times. This chain joins TRBV27 and TRBJ1-1, with D hard to call. V was cut by 2 bases and J by 0 bases, with 13 bases left in between. CDR3 length: 16 residues. Germline lookup yields CDR1 MNHEY and CDR2 SMNVEV (reference sequence). The CDR3 is CASSLTLVALNTEAFF. CDR3 coding DNA: TGTGCCAGCAGTTTAACCTTAGTTGCCCTGAACACTGAAGCTTTCTTT.

The rearrangement links TRBV5-5 to TRBJ2-6, with 8 bases matching TRBD1. Germline values: CDR1 SGHKS, CDR2 YYEKEE (reference sequence). The junction had 2 bases not matched to a gene; V was cut back by 0 bases and J by 3 bases. The CDR3 has 16 residues. The CDR3: CASSLGQGNGANVLTF. DNA for the CDR3: TGTGCCAGCAGCTTGGGACAGGGGAATGGGGCCAACGTCCTGACTTTC.

This chain joins TRBV5-4 and TRBJ1-2; 7 bases are shared with TRBD1. The CDR3 sequence is 15 residues long. The germline V gene has CDR1 SGHNT and CDR2 YYREEE (reference sequence). The trim removed 4 bases at V and 4 bases at J, leaving 10 bases unmatched. The chain's CDR3 is CASSPRTGAAYGYTF. The CDR3 DNA follows: TGTGCCAGCAGCCCTCGTACAGGGGCCGCCTATGGCTACACCTTC.

The chain links TRBV9 to TRBJ1-6; 10 positions agree with TRBD1. This CDR3 has 15 residues. CDR1 is SGDLS and CDR2 is YYNGEE in the germline V gene. Trimming at V came to 1 base and at J to 7 bases, leaving 2 bases not matched to a gene. CDR3 protein: CASSVRDRGNSPLHF. CDR3 sequence (DNA): TGTGCCAGCAGCGTAAGGGACAGGGGCAATTCACCCCTCCACTTT.

CDR3 residues: CATSDGGVGRELFF. As DNA, the CDR3 is TGTGCCACCAGTGATGGAGGGGTCGGACGGGAGCTGTTTTTT. The rearrangement uses TRBV24-1 and TRBJ2-2; tentatively, D is TRBD2 (6 bases). V was trimmed by 3 bases and J by 9 bases, leaving 13 bases between them. The CDR3 is made up of 14 amino acids. Germline assignment: CDR1 KGHDR and CDR2 SFDVKD.

This rearrangement joins TRBV27 to TRBJ2-2; D might be TRBD1 (6 bases). The CDR3 length is 15 residues. Trimming left V 2 bases short and J 3 bases short, with 10 bases between. Per germline, CDR1 MNHEY and CDR2 SMNVEV (reference sequence). The CDR3 loop reads CASSLGRGDTGELFF. The CDR3 DNA sequence: TGTGCCAGCAGTTTAGGCAGGGGCGACACCGGGGAGCTGTTTTTT.

This chain connects TRBV6-5 to TRBJ1-1; D may be TRBD1 (5 bases). Trimming removed 6 bases from V and 1 base from J, with 15 bases in between. This CDR3 is built from 15 residues. The germline gives CDR1 MNHEY, CDR2 SVGAGI. This CDR3 is CASSSPLGANTEAFF. The CDR3 coding sequence is TGTGCCAGCAGCTCCCCTCTTGGGGCGAACACTGAAGCTTTCTTT.

The chain is built from TRBV2 and TRBJ2-2; 7 bases are shared with TRBD1. With 6 bases clipped from V and 2 bases from J, the junction kept 6 bases outside the gene matches. Germline V gives CDR1 SNHLY, CDR2 FYNNEI. This CDR3 has 15 residues. The chain's CDR3 is CASSLDRVNTGELFF. The CDR3 bases are TGTGCCAGCAGCCTCGACAGGGTTAACACCGGGGAGCTGTTTTTT.

The chain combines TRBV19 with TRBJ2-7, with D perhaps matching TRBD2 (6 bases). CDR3 size: 17 residues. The V end lost 9 bases, the J end lost 3 bases, and 27 bases lay between the germline ends. The germline V gene has CDR1 LNHDA and CDR2 SQIVND (reference sequence). The chain's CDR3 is CASRSPGGGGSGYEQYF. CDR3 sequence (DNA): TGTGCCAGCAGGTCTCCTGGGGGAGGCGGTTCGGGCTACGAGCAGTACTTC.

The chain is built from TRBV11-2 and TRBJ2-2, with 7 bases lining up with TRBD1. The J segment lost 4 bases and the V segment lost 2 bases, leaving 10 bases of the junction unmatched. The CDR3 extends over 17 amino acids. Germline CDR1 and CDR2: SGHAT and FQNNGV. CDR3 region: CASSLTLTGVGTGELFF. In nucleotides, the CDR3 is TGTGCCAGCAGCTTAACCCTTACAGGGGTAGGCACCGGGGAGCTGTTTTTT.

The chain recombines TRBV6-5 with TRBJ2-1; 9 nucleotides align to TRBD2. The CDR3 runs 13 residues. The V gene's germline CDR1 is MNHEY and CDR2 SVGAGI. The junction had 9 bases not matched to a gene; V was cut back by 6 bases and J by 12 bases. The CDR3 nucleotides are TGTGCCAGCAGCCCGACTAGCGGAACCCTGCAGTTCTTC. It translates to CASSPTSGTLQFF.

The chain joins TRBV2 to TRBJ2-7; 9 bases line up with TRBD2. This CDR3 has 14 residues. The trim removed 7 bases at V and 5 bases at J, leaving 9 bases unmatched. Germline assignment: CDR1 SNHLY and CDR2 FYNNEI. Here the CDR3 DNA reads TGTGCCAGCATTGGCGGCGGGGGGGCCCACGAGCAGTACTTC. Protein: CASIGGGGAHEQYF.

CDR3 loop: CASSSPGHLNSQPQHF. In DNA form, the CDR3 reads TGTGCCAGCAGTTCCCCGGGACACCTGAATAGTCAGCCCCAGCATTTT. The chain joins TRBV28 to TRBJ1-5; possible D gene TRBD1, 6 bases. V dropped 4 bases and J dropped 6 bases, with 19 bases sitting between them. The length of the CDR3 is 16 residues. Per the germline V gene, CDR1 is MDHEN and CDR2 is SYDVKM.

J is TRBJ1-3 and V is TRBV24-1; 7 bases agree with TRBD1. From germline, CDR1 is KGHDR and CDR2 SFDVKD. CDR3 length: 15 amino acids. The V gene end was trimmed by 5 bases and the J gene end by 4 bases; junction bases not matched to a gene: 7. This CDR3 is CATSGQTGPGNTIYF. The CDR3, as DNA: TGTGCCACCAGTGGCCAGACAGGGCCCGGAAACACCATATATTTT.